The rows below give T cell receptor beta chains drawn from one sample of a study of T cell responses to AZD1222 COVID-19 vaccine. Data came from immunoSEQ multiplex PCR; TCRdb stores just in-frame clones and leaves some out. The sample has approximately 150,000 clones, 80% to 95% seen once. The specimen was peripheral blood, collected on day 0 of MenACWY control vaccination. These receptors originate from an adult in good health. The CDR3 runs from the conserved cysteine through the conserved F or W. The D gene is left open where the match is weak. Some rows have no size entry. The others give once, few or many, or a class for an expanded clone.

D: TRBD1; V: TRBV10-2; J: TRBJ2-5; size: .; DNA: TGCGCCAGCACAGACCCGGGACAGGGTACCGAGACCCAGTACTTC; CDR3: CASTDPGQGTETQYF
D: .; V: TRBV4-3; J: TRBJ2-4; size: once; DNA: TGCGCCAGCAGCCAAGATGCAGGGAGTGAAGACATTCAGTACTTC; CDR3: CASSQDAGSEDIQYF
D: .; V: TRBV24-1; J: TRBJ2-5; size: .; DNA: TGTGCCACCAGTGATTTGTGGGGAACCCAGTACTTC; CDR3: CATSDLWGTQYF
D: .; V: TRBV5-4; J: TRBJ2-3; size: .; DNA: TGTGCCAGCAGTAAGACAGATACGCAGTATTTT; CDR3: CASSKTDTQYF
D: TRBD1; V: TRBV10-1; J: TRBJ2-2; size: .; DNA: TGCGCCAGCAGTGAGTCTACAGGGGCGAACACCGGGGAGCTGTTTTTT; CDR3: CASSESTGANTGELFF
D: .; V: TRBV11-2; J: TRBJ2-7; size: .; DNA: TGTGCCAGCAGCTCGGTGAGGGGAACCTACGAGCAGTACTTC; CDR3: CASSSVRGTYEQYF
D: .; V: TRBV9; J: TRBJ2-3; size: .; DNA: TGTGCCAGCAGCGTAGGTCAACAGGCTCGCACAGATACGCAGTATTTT; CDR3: CASSVGQQARTDTQYF
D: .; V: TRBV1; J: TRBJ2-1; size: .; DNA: TGCACCAGCCTTTCGTCGGGACTAGCGGGAACCCCGAGCTCCTACAATGAGCAGTTCTTC; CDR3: CTSLSSGLAGTPSSYNEQFF
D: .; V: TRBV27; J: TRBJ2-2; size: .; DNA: TGTGCCAGCAGGAAGATAGGGGACACCAACACCGGGGAGCTGTTTTTT; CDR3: CASRKIGDTNTGELFF
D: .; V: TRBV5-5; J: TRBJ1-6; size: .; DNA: TGTGCCAGCACCCCACTCGGGGCAGGGAATTCACCCCTCCACTTT; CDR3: CASTPLGAGNSPLHF
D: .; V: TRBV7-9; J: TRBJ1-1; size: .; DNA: TGTGCCAGCAGCTTCGCCTCCAGGGCACAGAACACTGAAGCTTTCTTT; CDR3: CASSFASRAQNTEAFF
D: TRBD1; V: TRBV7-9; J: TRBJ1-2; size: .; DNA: TGTGCCAGCAGCCCAGACAGGGGGCTGTCTGGCTACACCTTC; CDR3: CASSPDRGLSGYTF
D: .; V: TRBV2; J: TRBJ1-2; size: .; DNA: TGTGCCAGCAGGTCCGGACGGAGATTCTATGGCTACACCTTC; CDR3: CASRSGRRFYGYTF
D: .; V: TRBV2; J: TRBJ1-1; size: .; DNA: TGTGCCAGCAGTGAATCGTACACTGAAGCTTTCTTT; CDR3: CASSESYTEAFF
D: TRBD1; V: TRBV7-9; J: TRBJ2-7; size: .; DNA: TGTGCCAGCAGCCACGGCCTAGGGGGCGCCGAGTACTTC; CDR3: CASSHGLGGAEYF
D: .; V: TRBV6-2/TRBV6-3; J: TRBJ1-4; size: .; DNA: TGTGCCAGCAGTTTCGGGACCTTTAATGAAAAACTGTTTTTT; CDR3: CASSFGTFNEKLFF
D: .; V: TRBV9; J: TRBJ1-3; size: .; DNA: TGTGCCAGCAGCCTCCGGGGCTTTGGAAACACCATATATTTT; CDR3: CASSLRGFGNTIYF
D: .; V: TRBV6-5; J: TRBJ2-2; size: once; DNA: TGTGCCAGCAGTTACAACCGGGGTTCAACCGGGGAGCTGTTTTTT; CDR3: CASSYNRGSTGELFF